The 21 T cell receptor beta chains below come from one sample, sequenced in a study of cytomegalovirus exposure and HLA in healthy donors (TCRdb year 2017). Library construction relied on the immunoSEQ multiplex PCR assay. For the multiplex PCR, a mixture combining 60 forward primers for TCR Vbeta segments and 13 reverse primers for TCR Jbeta segments was used. TCRdb carries this immuneACCESS record with in-frame sequences only. Its versions omit some clonotypes, under half of them owing to an unresolved V gene in the studies checked, with the rest unexplained. In this sample the table shows 110,000 or so clones, approximately 74% of which occur a single time. Clones ranked in the top ten supply more than 3.5% of the sample. Sequencing was done on a sample of PBMCs. All receptors come from a woman aged 40-49 years in good health and CMV-seropositive.

This clone is a singleton in its sample. The chain joins TRBV4-1 to TRBJ2-2, with a weak D call TRBD1 (5 bases). Germline V CDR1 and CDR2: MGHRA, YSYEKL. This CDR3 comprises 18 residues. The V and J ends lost 2 bases and 3 bases respectively, with 19 bases between them. In nucleotides, the CDR3 is TGCGCCAGCAGCCAACCCCCCTCTCGGACACGCTACACCGGGGAGCTGTTTTTT. It codes for CASSQPPSRTRYTGELFF.

The rearrangement uses TRBV19 and TRBJ2-5, with D perhaps matching TRBD2 (6 bases). This CDR3 contains 13 residues. V lost 5 bases and J lost 5, with 12 bases in between. Germline-derived CDR1 and CDR2 are LNHDA and SQIVND (reference sequence). In DNA form, the CDR3 reads TGTGCCAGTAGTGCGGGGAGGAGCGAGACCCAGTACTTC. Residues: CASSAGRSETQYF.

The genes are TRBV30 and TRBJ1-4; 11 bases agree with TRBD1. Trimming took 2 bases from V and 1 from J; bases not matched to a gene: 3. Per the germline V gene, CDR1 is GTSNPN and CDR2 is SVGIG (reference sequence). This CDR3 comprises 16 residues. This CDR3 reads CAWSPGTGGTNEKLFF. The CDR3 bases are TGTGCCTGGAGTCCCGGGACAGGGGGAACTAATGAAAAACTGTTTTTT.

The chain has TRBV11-1 and TRBJ1-1; D not resolved. There are 14 residues in the CDR3. V dropped 5 bases and J dropped 2 bases, with 12 bases sitting between them. Looked up from germline, CDR1 is SGHAT and CDR2 is FQDESV (reference sequence). CDR3 DNA sequence: TGTGCCAGCAGCCCCCTAGGAGATAACACTGAAGCTTTCTTT. Protein sequence: CASSPLGDNTEAFF.

The genes are TRBV14 and TRBJ2-3; D perhaps matches TRBD2 (7 bases). The CDR3 spans 16 residues. The germline CDR1 and CDR2 sequences are SGHDN and FVKESK. V lost 0 bases and J lost 4, with 14 bases in between. As DNA, the CDR3 is TGTGCCAGCAGCCAAGACGGCGGGGGCCTTTCAGATACGCAGTATTTT. Protein sequence: CASSQDGGGLSDTQYF.

This clone was detected once. The chain has TRBV5-1 and TRBJ2-5; 16 bases map to TRBD2. With 2 bases clipped from V and 5 bases from J, the junction kept 9 bases outside the gene matches. Germline lookup yields CDR1 SGHRS and CDR2 YFSETQ. The CDR3 sequence is 18 residues long. The DNA of the CDR3 is TGCGCCAGCAGCTTCGGGGGACTAGCGGGAGGGCAGCCGGAGACCCAGTACTTC. Translating gives CASSFGGLAGGQPETQYF.

This clone has just one count. V is TRBV7-6 and J is TRBJ1-4; tentatively, D is TRBD1 (5 bases). Per the germline V gene, CDR1 is SGHVS and CDR2 is FNYEAQ. With 2 bases removed from V and 0 bases from J, the gap between germline ends came to 10 bases. The CDR3 contains 16 residues. CDR3 sequence: CASSLTRGATNEKLFF. In DNA, the CDR3 is TGTGCCAGCAGCTTAACCCGGGGGGCAACTAATGAAAAACTGTTTTTT.

This clone was detected only once. CDR3 sequence reads: CASGPLSTGVYEQYF. In nucleotides, the CDR3 is TGTGCTAGTGGTCCCCTCTCGACAGGGGTTTACGAGCAGTACTTC. V usage is TRBV12-5 and J usage is TRBJ2-7; 8 bases are shared with TRBD1. V dropped 5 bases and J dropped 4; count of bases not matched to a gene: 10. CDR1 and CDR2 (germline): LGHNT, FRNRAP. The CDR3 is made up of 15 amino acids.

The chain couples TRBV7-9 to TRBJ1-4, with 7 bases aligning to TRBD1. The CDR3 consists of 15 residues. V trimming: 5 bases; J trimming: 7 bases; junction bases outside the gene matches: 10. Germline V gene data show CDR1 as SEHNR and CDR2 as FQNEAQ (reference sequence). CDR3 sequence reads: CASSTYQGETEKLFF. In nucleotides, the CDR3 is TGTGCCAGCAGCACATACCAGGGGGAGACTGAAAAACTGTTTTTT.

The rearrangement links TRBV18 to TRBJ1-1; maybe TRBD1 (5 bases). Looked up from germline, CDR1 is KGHSH and CDR2 is LQKENI. The CDR3 has 14 residues. Between the trimmed V and J ends, which lost 4 bases and 1 base, there was a span of 10 bases. The CDR3 DNA follows: TGTGCCAGCTCACGGGGCGATGCGAACACTGAAGCTTTCTTT. Translation gives CASSRGDANTEAFF.

The rearrangement joins TRBV15 to TRBJ1-5; maybe TRBD1 (5 bases). In germline, CDR1 is LNHNV, CDR2 YYDKDF (reference sequence). Trimming cost V 0 bases and J 1 base, with 10 bases left between them. This CDR3 is 16 amino acids long. As DNA, the CDR3 is TGTGCCACCAGCAGAGATGGAGGGGTGAGCAATCAGCCCCAGCATTTT. It yields the protein CATSRDGGVSNQPQHF.

This clone appeared once. This chain uses TRBV2 with TRBJ1-1; 9 bases match TRBD1. This CDR3 contains 13 residues. Germline V gives CDR1 SNHLY, CDR2 FYNNEI. With V trimmed by 11 bases and J by 1 base, 5 bases remained unmatched. The CDR3 region has the DNA TGTGCCGGAACAGGGGGCCCGAACACTGAAGCTTTCTTT. Protein product: CAGTGGPNTEAFF.

The V gene is TRBV5-4, the J gene TRBJ2-7, with D possibly matching TRBD1 (6 bases). This CDR3 has 13 residues. Germline CDR1 SGHNT, CDR2 YYREEE (reference sequence). With 4 bases removed from V and 1 base from J, the gap between germline ends came to 9 bases. Written as DNA, the CDR3 is TGTGCCAGCAGCCGGGACATATCCTACGAGCAGTACTTC. Amino acid sequence: CASSRDISYEQYF.

V gene TRBV10-3 combines with J gene TRBJ2-5, with a possible D match to TRBD2 (5 bases). Germline V gene data show CDR1 as ENHRY and CDR2 as SYGVKD. V lost 5 bases, J lost 4 bases, and 8 bases lay in between. The CDR3 runs to 12 residues. CDR3 in DNA: TGTGCCATCAGTTGGACTCGAGAGACCCAGTACTTC. It translates to CAISWTRETQYF.

This chain links TRBV7-2 with TRBJ1-1, with a possible D match to TRBD1 (6 bases). The CDR3 runs 16 residues. The germline V and J ends were trimmed by 1 base and 6 bases, with 18 bases remaining between them. Germline loops: CDR1 SGHTA, CDR2 FQGNSA. Here the CDR3 reads CASSLGLGGEGAEAFF. In DNA form, the CDR3 reads TGTGCCAGCAGCTTAGGTCTAGGGGGGGAGGGGGCTGAAGCTTTCTTT.

The chain joins TRBV4-1 to TRBJ2-3; 8 bases line up with TRBD2. Looked up from germline, CDR1 is MGHRA and CDR2 is YSYEKL. The CDR3 has 18 amino acids. V was pared by 0 bases and J by 0 bases, with 8 bases of the junction left unmatched. The CDR3 reads CASSQDNWASGSTDTQYF. In DNA form, the CDR3 reads TGCGCCAGCAGCCAAGATAATTGGGCTAGCGGGAGCACAGATACGCAGTATTTT.

This clone has only a few counts. The V gene is TRBV15, the J gene TRBJ1-1; 8 bases match TRBD1. The J segment lost 11 bases and the V segment lost 8 bases, leaving 7 bases of the junction unmatched. The CDR3 is 11 amino acids. Looked up from germline, CDR1 is LNHNV and CDR2 is YYDKDF (reference sequence). CDR3 nucleotides: TGTGCCACCGAGGACAGGGACTGGGCTTTCTTT. The encoded protein is CATEDRDWAFF.

The V call is TRBV4-3, the J call TRBJ1-2; weak D call: TRBD1 (6 bases). The CDR3 sequence is 15 residues long. Germline V CDR1 and CDR2: LGHNA, YSLEER. Trimming shortened V by 0 bases and J by 4 bases, and 12 bases separated the two germline ends. CDR3: CASSQDYQDSYGYTF. CDR3 nucleotide sequence: TGCGCCAGCAGCCAAGATTACCAGGACAGCTATGGCTACACCTTC.

V and J are TRBV5-4 and TRBJ1-6, with D maybe TRBD1 (6 bases). The CDR3 runs to 16 residues. V dropped 1 base and J dropped 6 bases, with 14 bases sitting between them. The germline CDR1 and CDR2 sequences are SGHNT and YYREEE (reference sequence). The CDR3 region is CASSLTWDIRNSPLHF. Written as DNA, the CDR3 is TGTGCCAGCAGCTTGACTTGGGACATCCGTAATTCACCCCTCCACTTT.

This chain joins TRBV18 and TRBJ1-3, with 7 bases aligning to TRBD1. The germline V gene encodes CDR1 KGHSH and CDR2 LQKENI. The ends lost 2 bases at V and 2 bases at J; junction bases unmatched: 3. The CDR3 extends over 15 amino acids. In DNA form, the CDR3 reads TGTGCCAGCTCACCAACAGGGGCTACTGGAAACACCATATATTTT. Residues: CASSPTGATGNTIYF. Together with reference TRBV18 and TRBJ1-3, the CDR3 gives the full variable domain: NAGVMQNPRHLVRRRGQEARLRCSPMKGHSHVYWYRQLPEEGLKFMVYLQKENIIDESGMPKERFSAEFPKEGPSILRIQQVVRGDSAAYFCASSPTGATGNTIYFGEGSWLTVV.

The chain is built from TRBV4-3 and TRBJ1-3; D ambiguous. This CDR3 has 15 amino acids. Trimming removed 6 bases at V and 0 bases at J, with 12 bases between. Germline V gene data show CDR1 as LGHNA and CDR2 as YSLEER. The DNA of the CDR3 is TGCGCCAGCAGACCTAACCGAATCTCTGGAAACACCATATATTTT. Protein product: CASRPNRISGNTIYF.